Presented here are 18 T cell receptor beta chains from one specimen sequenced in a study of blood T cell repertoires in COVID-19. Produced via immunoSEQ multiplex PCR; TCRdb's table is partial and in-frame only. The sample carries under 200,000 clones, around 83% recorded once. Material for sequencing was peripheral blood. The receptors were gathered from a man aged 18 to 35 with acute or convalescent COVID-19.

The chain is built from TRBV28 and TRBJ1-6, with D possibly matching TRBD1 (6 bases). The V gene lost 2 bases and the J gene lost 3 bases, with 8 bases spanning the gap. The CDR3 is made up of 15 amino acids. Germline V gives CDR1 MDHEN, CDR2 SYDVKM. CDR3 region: CASSLRGGYNSPLHF. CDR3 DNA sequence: TGTGCCAGCAGTTTAAGGGGGGGCTATAATTCACCCCTCCACTTT.

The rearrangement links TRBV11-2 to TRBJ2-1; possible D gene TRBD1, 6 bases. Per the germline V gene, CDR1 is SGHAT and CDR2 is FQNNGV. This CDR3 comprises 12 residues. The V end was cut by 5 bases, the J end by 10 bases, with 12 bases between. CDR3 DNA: TGTGCCAGCAGCCTACAGGGTTGGGAGCAGTTCTTC. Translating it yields CASSLQGWEQFF.

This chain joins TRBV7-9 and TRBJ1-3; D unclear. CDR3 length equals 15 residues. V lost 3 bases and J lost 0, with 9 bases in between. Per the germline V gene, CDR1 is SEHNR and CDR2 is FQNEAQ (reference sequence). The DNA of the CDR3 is TGTGCCAGCAGCTTCCCAGAATACTCTGGAAACACCATATATTTT. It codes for CASSFPEYSGNTIYF.

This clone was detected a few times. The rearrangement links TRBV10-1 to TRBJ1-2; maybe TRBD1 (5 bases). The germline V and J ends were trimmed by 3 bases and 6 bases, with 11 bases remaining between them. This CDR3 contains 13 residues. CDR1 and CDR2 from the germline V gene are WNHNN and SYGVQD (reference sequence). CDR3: CASSESQGNGYTF. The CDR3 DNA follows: TGCGCCAGCAGTGAATCCCAGGGTAATGGCTACACCTTC.

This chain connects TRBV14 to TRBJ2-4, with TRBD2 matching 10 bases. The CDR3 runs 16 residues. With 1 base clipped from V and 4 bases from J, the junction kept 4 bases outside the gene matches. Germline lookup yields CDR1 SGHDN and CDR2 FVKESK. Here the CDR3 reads CASSQVGLAVKNIQYF. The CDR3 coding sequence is TGTGCCAGCAGCCAAGTTGGACTAGCGGTTAAAAACATTCAGTACTTC.

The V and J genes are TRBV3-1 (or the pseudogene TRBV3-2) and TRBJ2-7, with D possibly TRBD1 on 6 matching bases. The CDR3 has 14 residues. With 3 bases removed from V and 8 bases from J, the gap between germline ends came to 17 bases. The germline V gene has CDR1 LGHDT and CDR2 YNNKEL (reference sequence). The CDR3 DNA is TGTGCCAGCAGCCACCAAGATCCGGGACACAAGCAGTACTTC. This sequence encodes CASSHQDPGHKQYF.

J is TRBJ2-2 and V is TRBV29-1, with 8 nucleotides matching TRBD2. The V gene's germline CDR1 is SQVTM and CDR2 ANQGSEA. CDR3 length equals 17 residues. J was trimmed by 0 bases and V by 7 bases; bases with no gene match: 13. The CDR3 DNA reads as TGCAGCGCTCCCGGGGGGGGTGGGTTAGCGAACACCGGGGAGCTGTTTTTT. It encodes CSAPGGGGLANTGELFF.

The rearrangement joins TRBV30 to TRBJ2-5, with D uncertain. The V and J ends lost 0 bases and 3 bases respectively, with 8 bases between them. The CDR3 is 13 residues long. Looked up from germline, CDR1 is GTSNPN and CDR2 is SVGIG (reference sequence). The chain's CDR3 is CAWSVRGKETQYF. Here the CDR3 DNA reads TGTGCCTGGAGTGTCAGAGGCAAAGAGACCCAGTACTTC.

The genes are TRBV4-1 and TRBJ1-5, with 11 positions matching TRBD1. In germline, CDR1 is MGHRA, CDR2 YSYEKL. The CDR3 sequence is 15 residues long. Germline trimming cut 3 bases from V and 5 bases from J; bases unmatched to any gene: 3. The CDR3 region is CASSQGTGGHQPQHF. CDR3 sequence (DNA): TGCGCCAGCAGCCAGGGGACAGGGGGACATCAGCCCCAGCATTTT.

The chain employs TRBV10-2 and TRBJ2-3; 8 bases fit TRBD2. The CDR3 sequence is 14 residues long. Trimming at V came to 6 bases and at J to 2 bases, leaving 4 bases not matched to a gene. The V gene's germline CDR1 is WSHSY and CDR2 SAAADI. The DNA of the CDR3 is TGCGCCAGCAGAGCGGGGGCCTTCACAGATACGCAGTATTTT. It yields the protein CASRAGAFTDTQYF.

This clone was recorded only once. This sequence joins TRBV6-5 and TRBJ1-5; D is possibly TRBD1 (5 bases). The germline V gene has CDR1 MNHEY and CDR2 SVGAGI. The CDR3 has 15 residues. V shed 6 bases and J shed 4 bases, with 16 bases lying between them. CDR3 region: CASSFGAGLNQPQHF. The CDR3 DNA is TGTGCCAGCAGCTTTGGGGCAGGGTTAAATCAGCCCCAGCATTTT.

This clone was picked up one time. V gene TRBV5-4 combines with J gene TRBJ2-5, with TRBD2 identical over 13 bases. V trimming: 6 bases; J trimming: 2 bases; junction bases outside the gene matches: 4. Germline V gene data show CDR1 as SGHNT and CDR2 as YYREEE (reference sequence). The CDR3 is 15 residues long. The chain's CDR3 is CASTGTSGVQETQYF. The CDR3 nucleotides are TGTGCCAGCACCGGGACTAGCGGGGTGCAAGAGACCCAGTACTTC.

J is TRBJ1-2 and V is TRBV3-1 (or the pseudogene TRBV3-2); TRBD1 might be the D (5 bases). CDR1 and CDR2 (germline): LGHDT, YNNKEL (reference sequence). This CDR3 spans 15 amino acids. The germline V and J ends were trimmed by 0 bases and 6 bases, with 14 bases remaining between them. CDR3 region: CASSQDISREDGYTF. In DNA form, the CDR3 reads TGTGCCAGCAGCCAAGATATTAGCAGGGAAGATGGCTACACCTTC.

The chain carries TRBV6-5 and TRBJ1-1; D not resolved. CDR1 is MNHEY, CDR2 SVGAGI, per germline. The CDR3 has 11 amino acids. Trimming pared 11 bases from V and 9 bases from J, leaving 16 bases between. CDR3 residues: CAGGAGGKAFF. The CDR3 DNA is TGTGCCGGTGGAGCGGGTGGGAAAGCTTTCTTT.

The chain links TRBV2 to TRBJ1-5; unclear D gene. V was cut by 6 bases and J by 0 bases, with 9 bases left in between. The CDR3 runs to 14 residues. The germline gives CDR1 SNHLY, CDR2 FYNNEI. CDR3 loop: CASRSSVSNQPQHF. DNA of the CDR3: TGTGCCAGCAGATCGTCGGTTAGCAATCAGCCCCAGCATTTT. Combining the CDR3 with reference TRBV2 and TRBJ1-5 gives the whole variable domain EPEVTQTPSHQVTQMGQEVILRCVPISNHLYFYWYRQILGQKVEFLVSFYNNEISEKSEIFDDQFSVERPDGSNFTLKIRSTKLEDSAMYFCASRSSVSNQPQHFGDGTRLSIL.

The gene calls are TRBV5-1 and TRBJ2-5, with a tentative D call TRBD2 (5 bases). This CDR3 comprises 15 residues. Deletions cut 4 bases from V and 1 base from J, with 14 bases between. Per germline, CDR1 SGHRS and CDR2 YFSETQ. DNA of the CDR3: TGCGCCAGCAGCCCGGGAAGGTGGGGCCAAGAGACCCAGTACTTC. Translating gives CASSPGRWGQETQYF. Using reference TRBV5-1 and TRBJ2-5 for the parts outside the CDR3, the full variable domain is KAGVTQTPRYLIKTRGQQVTLSCSPISGHRSVSWYQQTPGQGLQFLFEYFSETQRNKGNFPGRFSGRQFSNSRSEMNVSTLELGDSALYLCASSPGRWGQETQYFGPGTRLLVL.

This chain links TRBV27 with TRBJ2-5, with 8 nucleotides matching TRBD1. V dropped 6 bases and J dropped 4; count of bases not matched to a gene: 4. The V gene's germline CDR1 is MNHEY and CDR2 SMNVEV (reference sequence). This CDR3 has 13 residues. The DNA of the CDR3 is TGTGCCAGCAGACGGACAGGGAGAGAGACCCAGTACTTC. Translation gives CASRRTGRETQYF.

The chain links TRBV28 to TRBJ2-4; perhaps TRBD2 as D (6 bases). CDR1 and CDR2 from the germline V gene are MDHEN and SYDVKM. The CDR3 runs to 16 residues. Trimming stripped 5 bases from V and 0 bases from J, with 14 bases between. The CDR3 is CASSEGLNLAKNIQYF. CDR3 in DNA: TGTGCCAGCAGTGAGGGACTTAACCTAGCCAAAAACATTCAGTACTTC.